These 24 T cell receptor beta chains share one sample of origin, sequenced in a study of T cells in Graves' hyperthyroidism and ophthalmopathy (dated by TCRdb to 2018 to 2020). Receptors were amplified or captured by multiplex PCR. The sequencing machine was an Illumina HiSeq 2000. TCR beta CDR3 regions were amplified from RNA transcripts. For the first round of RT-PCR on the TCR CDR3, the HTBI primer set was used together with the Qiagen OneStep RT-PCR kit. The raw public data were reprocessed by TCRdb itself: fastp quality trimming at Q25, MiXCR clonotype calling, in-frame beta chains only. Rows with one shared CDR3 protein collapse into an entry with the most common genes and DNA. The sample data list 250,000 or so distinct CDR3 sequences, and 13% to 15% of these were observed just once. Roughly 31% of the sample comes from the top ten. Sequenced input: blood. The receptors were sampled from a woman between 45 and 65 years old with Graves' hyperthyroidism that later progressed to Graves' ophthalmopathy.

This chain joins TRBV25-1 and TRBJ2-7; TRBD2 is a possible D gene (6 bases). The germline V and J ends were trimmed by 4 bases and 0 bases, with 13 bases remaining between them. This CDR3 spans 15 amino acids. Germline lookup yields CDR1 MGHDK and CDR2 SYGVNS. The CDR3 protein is CASSGLGGTSYEQYF. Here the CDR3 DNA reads TGTGCCAGCAGTGGTCTTGGCGGGACCTCCTACGAGCAGTACTTC.

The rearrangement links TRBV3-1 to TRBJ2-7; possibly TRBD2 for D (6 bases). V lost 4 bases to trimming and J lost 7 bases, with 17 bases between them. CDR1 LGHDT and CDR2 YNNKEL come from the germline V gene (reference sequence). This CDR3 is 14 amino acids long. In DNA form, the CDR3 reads TGTGCCAGCAGCCTAAGCGGGCAAAATAGGGAGCAGTACTTC. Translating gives CASSLSGQNREQYF.

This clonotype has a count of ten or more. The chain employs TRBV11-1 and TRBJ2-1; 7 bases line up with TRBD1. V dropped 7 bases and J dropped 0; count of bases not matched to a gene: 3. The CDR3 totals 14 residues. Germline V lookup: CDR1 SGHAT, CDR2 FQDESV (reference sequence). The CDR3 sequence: CASIGDSSYNEQFF. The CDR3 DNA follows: TGTGCCAGCATTGGGGACAGCTCCTACAATGAGCAGTTCTTC.

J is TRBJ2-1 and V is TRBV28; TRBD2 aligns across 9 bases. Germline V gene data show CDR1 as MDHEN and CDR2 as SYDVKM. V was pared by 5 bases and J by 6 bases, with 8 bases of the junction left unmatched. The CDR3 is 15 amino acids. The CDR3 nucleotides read TGTGCCAGCAGTGTCATTAGCGGGAGAGGCAATGAGCAGTTCTTC. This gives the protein CASSVISGRGNEQFF.

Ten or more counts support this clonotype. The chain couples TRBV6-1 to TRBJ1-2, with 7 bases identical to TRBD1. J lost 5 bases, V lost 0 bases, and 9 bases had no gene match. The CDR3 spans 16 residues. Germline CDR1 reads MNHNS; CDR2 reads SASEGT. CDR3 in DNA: TGTGCCAGCAGTGAAGCGACCGGGACAGTGGTTTATGGCTACACCTTC. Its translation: CASSEATGTVVYGYTF.

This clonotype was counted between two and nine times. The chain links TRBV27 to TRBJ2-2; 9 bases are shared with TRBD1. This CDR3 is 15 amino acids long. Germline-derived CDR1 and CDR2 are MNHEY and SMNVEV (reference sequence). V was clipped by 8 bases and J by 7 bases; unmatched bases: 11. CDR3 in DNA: TGTGCCAGCTGGGGGGGGGACAGGGAAGTCGGGGAGCTGTTTTTT. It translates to CASWGGDREVGELFF.

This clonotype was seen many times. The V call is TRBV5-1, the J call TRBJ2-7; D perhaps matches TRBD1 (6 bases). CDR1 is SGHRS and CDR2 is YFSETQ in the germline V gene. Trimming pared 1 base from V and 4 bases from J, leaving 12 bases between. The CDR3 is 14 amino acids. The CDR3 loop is CASSLSDRMYEQYF. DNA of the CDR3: TGCGCCAGCAGCTTGTCTGACAGGATGTACGAGCAGTACTTC.

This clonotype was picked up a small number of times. The CDR3: CSARVRGGGRSRYEQYF. The CDR3 DNA is TGCAGTGCTAGAGTCCGGGGTGGGGGACGATCCCGCTACGAGCAGTACTTC. The V call is TRBV20-1, the J call TRBJ2-7; TRBD1 or TRBD2 may be the D gene (5 bases each). Germline CDR1 DFQATT, CDR2 SNEGSKA (reference sequence). Trimming took 1 base from V and 3 from J, leaving 22 bases between them. The CDR3 covers 17 residues.

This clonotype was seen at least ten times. The CDR3 spells CASSAFASGRFREQFF. The DNA for the CDR3 is TGTGCCAGCAGTGCTTTCGCTAGCGGGAGGTTTCGTGAGCAGTTCTTC. V is TRBV6-1 and J is TRBJ2-1; 11 bases agree with TRBD2. The junction had 11 bases not matched to a gene; V was cut back by 4 bases and J by 9 bases. The germline CDR1 and CDR2 sequences are MNHNS and SASEGT. The CDR3 sequence is 16 residues long.

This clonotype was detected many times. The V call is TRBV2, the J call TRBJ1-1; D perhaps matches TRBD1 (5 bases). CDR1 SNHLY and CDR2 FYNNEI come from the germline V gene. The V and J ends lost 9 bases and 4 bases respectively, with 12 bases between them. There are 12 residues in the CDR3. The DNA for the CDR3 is TGTGCCAGTATACGGGACCTCACTGAAGCTTTCTTT. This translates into CASIRDLTEAFF.

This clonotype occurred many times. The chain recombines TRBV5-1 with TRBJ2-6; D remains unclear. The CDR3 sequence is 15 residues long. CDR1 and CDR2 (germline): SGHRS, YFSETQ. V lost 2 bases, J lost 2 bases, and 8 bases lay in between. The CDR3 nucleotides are TGCGCCAGCAGCTTTGTAGGAACTGGGGCCAACGTCCTGACTTTC. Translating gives CASSFVGTGANVLTF.

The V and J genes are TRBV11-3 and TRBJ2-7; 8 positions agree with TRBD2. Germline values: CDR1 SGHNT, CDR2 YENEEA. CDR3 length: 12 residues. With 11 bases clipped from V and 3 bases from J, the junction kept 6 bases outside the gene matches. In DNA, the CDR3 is TGTGCCTTGAAAACTAGCGGCTACGAGCAGTACTTC. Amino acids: CALKTSGYEQYF.

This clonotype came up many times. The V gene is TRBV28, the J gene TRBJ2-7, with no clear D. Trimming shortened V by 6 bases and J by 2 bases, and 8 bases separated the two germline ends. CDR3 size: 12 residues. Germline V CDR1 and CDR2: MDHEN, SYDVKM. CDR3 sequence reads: CASRTTAYEQYF. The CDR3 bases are TGTGCCAGCAGAACTACCGCCTACGAGCAGTACTTC. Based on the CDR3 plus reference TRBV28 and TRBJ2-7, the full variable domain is DVKVTQSSRYLVKRTGEKVFLECVQDMDHENMFWYRQDPGLGLRLIYFSYDVKMKEKGDIPEGYSVSREKKERFSLILESASTNQTSMYLCASRTTAYEQYFGPGTRLTVT.

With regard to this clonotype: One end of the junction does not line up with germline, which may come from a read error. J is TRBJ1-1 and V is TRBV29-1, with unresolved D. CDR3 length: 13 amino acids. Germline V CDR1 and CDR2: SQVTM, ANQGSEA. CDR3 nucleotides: TGCAGCGTCCTAAGGACTTACTACACTGAAGCTTCCTTT. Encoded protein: CSVLRTYYTEASF.

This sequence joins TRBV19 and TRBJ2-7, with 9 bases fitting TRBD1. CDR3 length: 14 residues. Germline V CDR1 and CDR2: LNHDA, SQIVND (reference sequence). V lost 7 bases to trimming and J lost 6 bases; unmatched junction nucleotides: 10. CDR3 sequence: CASTPGQGVGEQYF. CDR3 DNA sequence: TGTGCCAGTACCCCGGGACAGGGAGTTGGCGAGCAGTACTTC.

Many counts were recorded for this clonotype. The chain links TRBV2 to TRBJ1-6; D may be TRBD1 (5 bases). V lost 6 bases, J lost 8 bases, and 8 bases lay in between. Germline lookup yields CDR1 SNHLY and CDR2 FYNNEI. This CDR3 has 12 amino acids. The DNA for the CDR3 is TGTGCCAGCAGCGTGGGGGATTCACCCCTCCACTTT. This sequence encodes CASSVGDSPLHF.

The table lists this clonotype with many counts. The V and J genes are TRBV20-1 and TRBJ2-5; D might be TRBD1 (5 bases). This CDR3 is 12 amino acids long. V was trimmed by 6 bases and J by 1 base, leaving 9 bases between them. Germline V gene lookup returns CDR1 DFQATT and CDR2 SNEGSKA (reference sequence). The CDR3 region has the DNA TGCAGTGCGGACACGGGCCAAGAGACCCAGTACTTC. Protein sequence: CSADTGQETQYF.

CDR3 region: CAISRSGTVQETQYF. Here the CDR3 DNA reads TGTGCCATCAGCCGAAGCGGGACAGTCCAGGAGACCCAGTACTTC. The rearrangement joins TRBV10-3 to TRBJ2-5; the D call may be TRBD1 or TRBD2 (7 bases each). The CDR3 spans 15 residues. In germline, CDR1 is ENHRY, CDR2 SYGVKD. The germline V and J ends were trimmed by 6 bases and 5 bases, with 19 bases remaining between them.

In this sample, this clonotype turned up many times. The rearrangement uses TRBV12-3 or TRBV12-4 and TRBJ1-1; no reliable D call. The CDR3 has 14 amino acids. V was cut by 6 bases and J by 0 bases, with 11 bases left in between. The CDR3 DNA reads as TGTGCCAGCAGGTATACAAGAATGAACACTGAAGCTTTCTTT. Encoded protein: CASRYTRMNTEAFF.

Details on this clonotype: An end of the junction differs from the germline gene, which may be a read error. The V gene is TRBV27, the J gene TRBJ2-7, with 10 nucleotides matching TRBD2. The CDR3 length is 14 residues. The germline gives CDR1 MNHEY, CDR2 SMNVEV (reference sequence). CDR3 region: CVSSPLGLAYEQYF. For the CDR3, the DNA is TGTGTCAGCAGTCCCCTGGGACTAGCGTACGAGCAGTACTTC.

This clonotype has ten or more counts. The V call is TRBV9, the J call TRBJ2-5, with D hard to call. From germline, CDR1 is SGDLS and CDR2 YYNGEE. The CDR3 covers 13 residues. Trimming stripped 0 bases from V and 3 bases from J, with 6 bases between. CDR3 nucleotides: TGTGCCAGCAGCGTAGGTGGGAAAGAGACCCAGTACTTC. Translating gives CASSVGGKETQYF.

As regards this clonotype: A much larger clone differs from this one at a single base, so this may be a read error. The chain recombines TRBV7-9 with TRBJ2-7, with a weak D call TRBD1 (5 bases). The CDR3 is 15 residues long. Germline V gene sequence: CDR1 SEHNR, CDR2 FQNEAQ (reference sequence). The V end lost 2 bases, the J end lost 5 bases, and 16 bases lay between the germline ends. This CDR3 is CASSLSKAGLDEQYF. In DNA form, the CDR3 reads TGTGCCAGCAGCTTATCCAAGGCAGGGCTGGACGAGCAGTACTTC.

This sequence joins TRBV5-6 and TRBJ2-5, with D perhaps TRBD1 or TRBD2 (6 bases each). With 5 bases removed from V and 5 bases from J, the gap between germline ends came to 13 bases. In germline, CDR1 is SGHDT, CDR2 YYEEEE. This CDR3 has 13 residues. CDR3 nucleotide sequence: TGTGCCAGCAGAGGGGGGTTGGAGGAGACCCAGTACTTC. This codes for CASRGGLEETQYF.

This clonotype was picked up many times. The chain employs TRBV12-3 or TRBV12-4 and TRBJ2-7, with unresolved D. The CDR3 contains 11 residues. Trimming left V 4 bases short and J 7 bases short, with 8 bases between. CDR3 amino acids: CASSSIQEQYF. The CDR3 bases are TGTGCCAGCAGTTCCATCCAAGAGCAGTACTTC.